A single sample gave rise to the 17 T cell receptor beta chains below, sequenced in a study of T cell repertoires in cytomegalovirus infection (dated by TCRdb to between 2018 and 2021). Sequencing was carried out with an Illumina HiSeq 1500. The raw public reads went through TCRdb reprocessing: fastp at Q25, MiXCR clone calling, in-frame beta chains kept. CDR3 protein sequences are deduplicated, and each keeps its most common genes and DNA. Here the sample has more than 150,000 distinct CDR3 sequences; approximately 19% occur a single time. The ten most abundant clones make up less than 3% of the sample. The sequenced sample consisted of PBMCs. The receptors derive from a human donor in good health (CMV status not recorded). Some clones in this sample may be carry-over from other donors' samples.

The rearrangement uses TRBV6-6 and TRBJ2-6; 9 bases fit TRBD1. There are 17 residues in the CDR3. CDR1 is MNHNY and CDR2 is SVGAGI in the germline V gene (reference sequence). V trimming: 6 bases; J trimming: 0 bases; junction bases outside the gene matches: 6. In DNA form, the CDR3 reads TGTGCCAGCAGCTGGACAGGGGACTTCTCTGGGGCCAACGTCCTGACTTTC. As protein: CASSWTGDFSGANVLTF.

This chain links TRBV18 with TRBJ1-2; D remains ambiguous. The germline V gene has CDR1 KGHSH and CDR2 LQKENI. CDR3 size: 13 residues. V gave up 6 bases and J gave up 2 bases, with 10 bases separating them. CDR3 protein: CASSRSVNYGYTF. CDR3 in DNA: TGTGCCAGCTCGCGTTCTGTCAACTATGGCTACACCTTC.

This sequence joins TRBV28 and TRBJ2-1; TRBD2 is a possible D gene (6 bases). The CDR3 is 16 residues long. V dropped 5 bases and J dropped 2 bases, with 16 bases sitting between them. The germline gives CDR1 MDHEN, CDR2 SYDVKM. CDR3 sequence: CASSRGLYHPYNEQFF. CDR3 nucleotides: TGTGCCAGCAGTCGGGGACTCTATCACCCCTACAATGAGCAGTTCTTC.

CDR3 sequence reads: CASSQDIRGGPYNEQFF. The CDR3, as DNA: TGTGCCAGCAGCCAAGATATCCGGGGGGGCCCCTACAATGAGCAGTTCTTC. The chain employs TRBV14 and TRBJ2-1, with 8 bases matching TRBD2. The CDR3 length is 17 residues. The V segment lost 0 bases and the J segment 2 bases; nucleotides outside the gene matches: 6. Germline CDR1 reads SGHDN; CDR2 reads FVKESK.

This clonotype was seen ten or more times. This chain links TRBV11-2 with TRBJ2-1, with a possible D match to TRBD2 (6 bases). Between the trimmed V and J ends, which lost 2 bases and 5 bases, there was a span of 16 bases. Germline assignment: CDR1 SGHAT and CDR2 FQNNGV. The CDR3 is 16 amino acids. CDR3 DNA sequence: TGTGCCAGCAGCTTATTGTGGGGGGAATCCCACAATGAGCAGTTCTTC. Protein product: CASSLLWGESHNEQFF.

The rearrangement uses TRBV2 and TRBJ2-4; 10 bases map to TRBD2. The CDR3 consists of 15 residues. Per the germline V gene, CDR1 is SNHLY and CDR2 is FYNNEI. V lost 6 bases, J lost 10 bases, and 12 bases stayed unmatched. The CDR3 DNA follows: TGTGCCAGCAGCGCGGCGCTAGCGGGAGCCAAGATTCAGTACTTC. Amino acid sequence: CASSAALAGAKIQYF.

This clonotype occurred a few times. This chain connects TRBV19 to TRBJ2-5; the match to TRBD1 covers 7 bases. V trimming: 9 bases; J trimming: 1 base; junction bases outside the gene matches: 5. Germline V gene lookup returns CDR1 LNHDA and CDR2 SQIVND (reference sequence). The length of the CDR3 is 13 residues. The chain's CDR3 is CARLGQLQETQYF. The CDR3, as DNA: TGTGCCAGACTGGGACAGCTCCAAGAGACCCAGTACTTC.

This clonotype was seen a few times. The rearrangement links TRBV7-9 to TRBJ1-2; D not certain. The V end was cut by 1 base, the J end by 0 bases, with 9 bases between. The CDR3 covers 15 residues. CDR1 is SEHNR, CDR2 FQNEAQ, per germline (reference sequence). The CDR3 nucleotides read TGTGCCAGCAGCTTAGACGGGCTAGCTAACTATGGCTACACCTTC. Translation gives CASSLDGLANYGYTF.

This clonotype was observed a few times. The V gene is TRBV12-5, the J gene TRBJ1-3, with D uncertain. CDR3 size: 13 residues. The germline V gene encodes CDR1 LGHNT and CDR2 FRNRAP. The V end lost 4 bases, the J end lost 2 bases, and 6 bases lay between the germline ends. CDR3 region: CASGSEAGNTIYF. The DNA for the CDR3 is TGTGCTAGTGGTTCAGAGGCTGGAAACACCATATATTTT.

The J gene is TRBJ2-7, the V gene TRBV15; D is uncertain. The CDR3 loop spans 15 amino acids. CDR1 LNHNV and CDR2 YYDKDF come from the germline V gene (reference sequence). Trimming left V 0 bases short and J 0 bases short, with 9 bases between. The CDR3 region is CATSRDPGNSYEQYF. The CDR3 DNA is TGTGCCACCAGCAGAGATCCAGGAAACTCCTACGAGCAGTACTTC.

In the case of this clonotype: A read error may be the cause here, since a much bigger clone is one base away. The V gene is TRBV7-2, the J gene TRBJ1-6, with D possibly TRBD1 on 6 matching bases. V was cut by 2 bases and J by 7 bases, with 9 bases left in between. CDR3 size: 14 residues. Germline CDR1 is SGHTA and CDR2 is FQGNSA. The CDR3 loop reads CASSLFDRNSPLHF. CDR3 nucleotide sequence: TGTGCCAGCAGCTTATTCGACAGGAATTCACCCCTCCACTTT.

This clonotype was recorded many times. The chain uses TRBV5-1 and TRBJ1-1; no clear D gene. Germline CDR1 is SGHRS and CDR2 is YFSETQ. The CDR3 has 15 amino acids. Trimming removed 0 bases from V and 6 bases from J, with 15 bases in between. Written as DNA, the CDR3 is TGCGCCAGCAGCTTGGCCGGGCCCCCGGGAGCTGAAGCTTTCTTT. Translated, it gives CASSLAGPPGAEAFF.

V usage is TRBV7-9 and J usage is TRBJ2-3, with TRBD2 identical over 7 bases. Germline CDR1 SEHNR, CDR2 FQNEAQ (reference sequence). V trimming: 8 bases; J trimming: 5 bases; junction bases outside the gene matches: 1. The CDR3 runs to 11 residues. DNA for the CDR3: TGTGCCAGCGCGGGGGAAGATACGCAGTATTTT. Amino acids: CASAGEDTQYF. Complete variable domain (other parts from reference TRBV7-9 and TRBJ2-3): DTGVSQNPRHKITKRGQNVTFRCDPISEHNRLYWYRQTLGQGPEFLTYFQNEAQLEKSRLLSDRFSAERPKGSFSTLEIQRTEQGDSAMYLCASAGEDTQYFGPGTRLTVL.

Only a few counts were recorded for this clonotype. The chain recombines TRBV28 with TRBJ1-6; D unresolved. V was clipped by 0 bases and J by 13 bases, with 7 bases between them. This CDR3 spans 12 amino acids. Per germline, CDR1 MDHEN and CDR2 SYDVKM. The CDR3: CASSLWRLPLHF. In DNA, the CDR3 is TGTGCCAGCAGTTTATGGAGGTTGCCCCTCCACTTT.

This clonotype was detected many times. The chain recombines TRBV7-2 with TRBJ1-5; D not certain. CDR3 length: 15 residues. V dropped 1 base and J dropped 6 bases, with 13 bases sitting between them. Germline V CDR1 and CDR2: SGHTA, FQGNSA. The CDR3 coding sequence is TGTGCCAGCAGCTTAGGACTTTCCGGTACTCAGCCCCAGCATTTT. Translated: CASSLGLSGTQPQHF.

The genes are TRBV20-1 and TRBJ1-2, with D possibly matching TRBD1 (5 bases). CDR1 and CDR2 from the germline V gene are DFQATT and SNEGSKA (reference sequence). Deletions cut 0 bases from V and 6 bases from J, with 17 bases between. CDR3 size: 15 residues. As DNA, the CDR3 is TGCAGTGCTAGAGAAAGCGGGCAGGGAGGTCATGGCTACACCTTC. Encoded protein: CSARESGQGGHGYTF.

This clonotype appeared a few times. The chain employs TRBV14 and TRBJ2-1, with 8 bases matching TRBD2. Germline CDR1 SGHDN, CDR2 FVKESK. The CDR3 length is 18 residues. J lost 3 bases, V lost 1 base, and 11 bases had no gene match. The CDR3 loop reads CASSQGPFRTSRYNEQFF. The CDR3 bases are TGTGCCAGCAGCCAAGGTCCTTTCAGGACTAGCCGCTACAATGAGCAGTTCTTC.